This T cell receptor beta chain came from a study of CD4 and CD8 cells across lung adenocarcinoma regions. Trimming left V 4 bases short and J 3 bases short, with 4 bases between. Per the germline V gene, CDR1 is MGHRA and CDR2 is YSYEKL. The CDR3 loop spans 13 amino acids. TCRdb independently ran MiXCR on the PCR reads; one entry per CDR3 protein. There are 20,000 to 30,000 distinct CDR3 sequences in the sample; over 45% occur only once, and less than 50% lies in the top ten. Sequenced material: CD8+ T cells from the center of a lung tumor. This clonotype originated in a male donor with lung adenocarcinoma. The CD4 and CD8 labels of this study may be unreliable. The chain uses TRBV4-1 and TRBJ2-6; D gene uncertain. The chain's CDR3 is CASSPGGANVLTF. DNA for the CDR3: TGCGCCAGCAGCCCCGGTGGGGCCAACGTCCTGACTTTC.